This is a list of T cell receptor beta chains from one sample in a study of healthy donors' naive CD4 and CD8 T cells. Via MiXCR, TCRdb re-called the reads, giving one row per CDR3 protein. The sample consists of approximately 180,000 distinct CDR3 sequences, about 76% of them appearing once. The specimen sequenced was naive CD4+ and CD8+ T cells sorted from blood, pooled from several donors. The receptors were gathered from a pool of human donors in good health; the sample pools cells from several healthy donors. The CDR3 runs from the conserved cysteine through the conserved F or W. D genes are given only for firm matches. Size is stated for part of the rows, as once, few or many counts, or as a class when the clone is expanded.

J | size | V | D | CDR3 | DNA
TRBJ2-5 | few | TRBV27 | NA | CATKGETQYF | TGTGCCACCAAGGGGGAGACCCAGTACTTC
TRBJ1-5 | NA | TRBV6-1 | NA | CASSEGFWGNQPQHF | TGTGCCAGCAGTGAAGGGTTTTGGGGCAATCAGCCCCAGCATTTT
TRBJ2-1 | NA | TRBV29-1 | TRBD2 | CSVALLAGLYNEQFF | TGCAGCGTGGCTCTTCTAGCGGGCCTGTACAATGAGCAGTTCTTC
TRBJ2-4 | NA | TRBV6-2/TRBV6-3 | TRBD1 | CASSPRTGPKNIQYF | TGTGCCAGCAGCCCTAGGACAGGACCCAAAAACATTCAGTACTTC
TRBJ1-2 | NA | TRBV29-1 | NA | CSVEGVGHSYGYTF | TGCAGCGTTGAAGGAGTCGGACACAGCTATGGCTACACCTTC
TRBJ2-3 | NA | TRBV29-1 | NA | CSVGLTGYSTDTQYF | TGCAGCGTTGGGCTAACAGGGTACAGCACAGATACGCAGTATTTT
TRBJ1-5 | NA | TRBV6-6 | NA | CASSPTGLNQPQHF | TGTGCCAGCAGTCCGACAGGACTAAATCAGCCCCAGCATTTT
TRBJ2-7 | NA | TRBV6-2/TRBV6-3 | NA | CASSYGDFSSYEQYF | TGTGCCAGCAGTTACGGAGACTTTTCCTCCTACGAGCAGTACTTC
TRBJ2-3 | NA | TRBV6-6 | TRBD1 | CASSRTGRTDTQYF | TGTGCCAGCAGCAGGACAGGTCGAACAGATACGCAGTATTTT
TRBJ1-2 | NA | TRBV11-2 | TRBD1 | CASSAQSGGNYGYTF | TGTGCCAGCAGCGCCCAGTCAGGGGGTAACTATGGCTACACCTTC
TRBJ1-1 | NA | TRBV5-4 | TRBD1 | CASSLGTGATNTEAFF | TGTGCCAGCAGCCTCGGGACAGGGGCGACGAACACTGAAGCTTTCTTT
TRBJ1-5 | NA | TRBV29-1 | TRBD1 | CSAATGADQPQHF | TGCAGCGCCGCGACAGGGGCTGACCAGCCCCAGCATTTT
TRBJ2-1 | few | TRBV18 | NA | CASSPSYQEGEQFF | TGTGCCAGCTCACCCAGTTACCAGGAAGGGGAGCAGTTCTTC
TRBJ2-3 | NA | TRBV6-1 | TRBD2 | CASTEGTTHTDTQYF | TGTGCCAGCACCGAGGGGACTACCCACACAGATACGCAGTATTTT
TRBJ1-2 | NA | TRBV29-1 | NA | CSVEDPRGYTF | TGCAGCGTTGAAGACCCTCGAGGCTACACCTTC
TRBJ2-7 | NA | TRBV19 | TRBD2 | CASNAGGPWYEQYF | TGTGCCAGCAATGCGGGGGGGCCTTGGTACGAGCAGTACTTC
TRBJ1-2 | NA | TRBV29-1 | NA | CSVGQVDGYTF | TGCAGCGTTGGACAGGTGGATGGCTACACCTTC
TRBJ2-5 | NA | TRBV6-6 | NA | CASSYVTSRETQYF | TGTGCCAGCAGTTACGTAACTAGCAGAGAGACCCAGTACTTC
TRBJ2-7 | few | TRBV6-2/TRBV6-3 | NA | CASSPTTAYEQYF | TGTGCCAGCAGTCCCACGACGGCCTACGAGCAGTACTTC
TRBJ2-1 | NA | TRBV29-1 | TRBD2 | CSVVGSGSSNEQFF | TGCAGCGTTGTCGGTAGCGGGAGCTCCAATGAGCAGTTCTTC
TRBJ2-7 | few | TRBV5-1 | NA | CASSPGGTIYEQYF | TGCGCCAGCAGCCCAGGAGGGACAATCTACGAGCAGTACTTC
TRBJ2-7 | NA | TRBV7-6 | NA | CASTLGGNLLEQYF | TGTGCCAGCACCCTAGGTGGGAATTTGCTCGAGCAGTACTTC
TRBJ2-1 | NA | TRBV29-1 | NA | CSVDKGEFPNEQFF | TGCAGCGTTGATAAGGGAGAATTCCCCAATGAGCAGTTCTTC
TRBJ2-3 | NA | TRBV29-1 | TRBD2 | CSTRGDFTQYF | TGCAGCACCCGGGGGGACTTTACGCAGTATTTT
TRBJ2-1 | NA | TRBV6-6 | NA | CASSYSPSYNEQFF | TGTGCCAGCAGTTACTCCCCCTCTTACAATGAGCAGTTCTTC
TRBJ2-5 | NA | TRBV29-1 | TRBD2 | CSAGTSGREETQYF | TGCAGCGCCGGGACTAGCGGGAGGGAAGAGACCCAGTACTTC
TRBJ2-2 | NA | TRBV20-1 | TRBD1 | CSARLDRVQNTGELFF | TGCAGTGCTAGACTGGACAGGGTGCAGAACACCGGGGAGCTGTTTTTT
TRBJ2-2 | NA | TRBV29-1 | TRBD2 | CSVEGLAGTGELFF | TGCAGCGTGGAGGGACTAGCGGGAACCGGGGAGCTGTTTTTT
TRBJ1-1 | NA | TRBV29-1 | NA | CSVIARGNTEAFF | TGCAGCGTGATAGCTCGGGGGAACACTGAAGCTTTCTTT
TRBJ2-7 | once | TRBV29-1 | NA | CSVRDSAGEQYF | TGCAGCGTCCGGGACTCCGCAGGGGAGCAGTACTTC
TRBJ2-5 | NA | TRBV20-1 | TRBD2 | CSGSSSGRLGGETQYF | TGCAGTGGATCGTCTAGCGGGAGACTCGGTGGAGAGACCCAGTACTTC
TRBJ1-2 | NA | TRBV13 | TRBD1 | CASSLQTGLSGYTF | TGTGCCAGCAGCTTACAGACAGGGTTAAGCGGCTACACCTTC
TRBJ1-1 | NA | TRBV18 | TRBD1 | CASSLREGALNTEAFF | TGTGCCAGCTCACTACGGGAGGGGGCTTTGAACACTGAAGCTTTCTTT
TRBJ2-1 | once | TRBV27 | NA | CASSRDFQLQFF | TGTGCCAGCAGCCGGGACTTTCAACTGCAGTTCTTC
TRBJ1-6 | NA | TRBV6-5 | NA | CASSLGQPYNSPLHF | TGTGCCAGCAGTCTCGGACAACCCTATAATTCACCCCTCCACTTT
TRBJ2-7 | NA | TRBV11-2 | NA | CASSLIGQNSYEQYF | TGTGCCAGCAGCTTAATTGGTCAGAACTCCTACGAGCAGTACTTC
TRBJ2-5 | NA | TRBV27 | TRBD2 | CASRDLKAGKETQYF | TGTGCCAGCAGAGACTTAAAAGCGGGGAAAGAGACCCAGTACTTC
TRBJ1-6 | NA | TRBV11-2 | NA | CASSLETGLGSPLHF | TGTGCCAGCAGCTTAGAGACAGGCCTCGGATCACCCCTCCACTTT
TRBJ1-2 | NA | TRBV7-2 | NA | CASSLVLQGDEGYTF | TGTGCCAGCAGCTTAGTACTCCAGGGAGATGAGGGCTACACCTTC
TRBJ2-5 | NA | TRBV6-2/TRBV6-3 | NA | CASSLLLQAQETQYF | TGTGCCAGCAGCCTATTACTACAGGCTCAAGAGACCCAGTACTTC
TRBJ2-1 | NA | TRBV29-1 | TRBD2 | CSVAGTSSYNEQFF | TGCAGCGTAGCCGGGACTAGCTCCTACAATGAGCAGTTCTTC
TRBJ2-7 | once | TRBV29-1 | TRBD1 | CSATGAASYEQYF | TGCAGCGCAACAGGGGCAGCATCCTACGAGCAGTACTTC
TRBJ1-1 | NA | TRBV6-5 | NA | CASSPSSGPNTEAFF | TGTGCCAGCAGCCCCTCCTCGGGGCCTAACACTGAAGCTTTCTTT
TRBJ2-1 | NA | TRBV5-6 | TRBD2 | CASSLGTSGFSSWGNEQFF | TGTGCCAGCAGCTTAGGGACTAGCGGGTTCTCTAGTTGGGGCAATGAGCAGTTCTTC
TRBJ2-1 | few | TRBV4-1 | NA | CASSQLEGALEQFF | TGCGCCAGCAGCCAATTAGAGGGAGCGCTTGAGCAGTTCTTC
TRBJ1-2 | NA | TRBV30 | NA | CAWSVPLESNYGYTF | TGTGCCTGGAGTGTACCGCTGGAATCTAACTATGGCTACACCTTC
TRBJ2-7 | NA | TRBV29-1 | NA | CSVSLGGYEQYF | TGCAGCGTTTCGTTAGGAGGGTACGAGCAGTACTTC
TRBJ2-1 | NA | TRBV29-1 | NA | CSVESRLVNEQFF | TGCAGCGTTGAGAGTCGACTAGTGAATGAGCAGTTCTTC